Listed below are T cell receptor beta chains from one sample, sequenced in a study of cytomegalovirus exposure and HLA in healthy donors. TCRdb keeps only in-frame clones here, not all; method: immunoSEQ multiplex PCR. This table holds about 240,000 clones, approximately 86% found once. Sequencing was done on a sample of PBMCs. Receptors were obtained from a woman in her 30s in good health and CMV-seropositive. The CDR3 runs from the conserved cysteine through the conserved F or W. The D gene is left open where the match is weak. Where a row states a size, it is once, few, many or the class of an expanded clone; other rows omit it.

size	V	D	J	CDR3	DNA
once	TRBV6-5	NA	TRBJ2-1	CASSYFTSGEQFF	TGTGCCAGCAGTTACTTTACATCGGGTGAGCAGTTCTTC
once	TRBV6-1	NA	TRBJ2-7	CASKNDMLLYEQYF	TGTGCCAGCAAGAACGACATGCTCTTGTACGAGCAGTACTTC
NA	TRBV27	TRBD2	TRBJ2-7	CASRIGLAGGSYEQYF	TGTGCCAGCAGGATAGGACTAGCGGGAGGCTCCTACGAGCAGTACTTC
NA	TRBV9	NA	TRBJ2-7	CASSNEGSYEQYF	TGTGCCAGCAGCAACGAGGGATCCTACGAGCAGTACTTC
NA	TRBV5-6	NA	TRBJ1-1	CASSLVTVNTEAFF	TGTGCCAGCAGCTTGGTGACAGTGAACACTGAAGCTTTCTTT
NA	TRBV6-1	NA	TRBJ1-4	CASRPYGTNEKLFF	TGTGCCAGCAGACCCTATGGAACTAATGAAAAACTGTTTTTT
NA	TRBV7-2	TRBD1	TRBJ2-7	CASSLVGTAYEQYF	TGTGCCAGCAGCTTAGTAGGGACAGCCTACGAGCAGTACTTC
NA	TRBV7-2	NA	TRBJ1-2	CASSLVTGGNIDGYTF	TGTGCCAGCAGCTTAGTAACGGGGGGGAATATTGATGGCTACACCTTC
NA	TRBV6-1	NA	TRBJ1-3	CASSSQGSSGNTIYF	TGTGCCAGCAGTTCACAGGGAAGCTCTGGAAACACCATATATTTT
NA	TRBV18	TRBD2	TRBJ2-3	CASSLAGGTDTQYF	TGTGCCAGCTCACTTGCGGGAGGTACAGATACGCAGTATTTT
NA	TRBV30	TRBD2	TRBJ2-1	CAWSAGLAGEFF	TGTGCCTGGAGTGCAGGACTAGCGGGAGAGTTCTTC
NA	TRBV7-6	TRBD2	TRBJ2-1	CASSLNGLAGGDKFF	TGTGCCAGCAGCCTAAACGGACTAGCGGGAGGAGATAAGTTCTTC
NA	TRBV15	TRBD2	TRBJ2-7	CATSRSVAGGVSYEQYF	TGTGCCACCAGCAGAAGCGTAGCGGGAGGGGTCTCCTACGAGCAGTACTTC
NA	TRBV27	NA	TRBJ2-1	CASSTISGLGQYTFF	TGTGCCAGCAGTACTATCTCCGGACTGGGCCAATATACATTCTTC
few	TRBV5-6	TRBD2	TRBJ2-1	CASSTTSGTYNEQFF	TGTGCCAGCAGCACGACTAGCGGAACGTACAATGAGCAGTTCTTC
NA	TRBV2	NA	TRBJ1-2	CASSEGRTKNYGYTF	TGTGCCAGCAGTGAAGGCAGGACTAAGAACTATGGCTACACCTTC
few	TRBV4-1	TRBD2	TRBJ2-1	CASSQEAVAGNEQFF	TGCGCCAGCAGCCAAGAAGCGGTAGCGGGAAATGAGCAGTTCTTC
NA	TRBV6-5	NA	TRBJ1-4	CASSRAAGEKLFF	TGTGCCAGCAGTCGTGCGGCCGGGGAAAAACTGTTTTTT
NA	TRBV5-4	NA	TRBJ1-5	CASSRDLGQPQHF	TGTGCCAGCAGCCGGGACTTGGGTCAGCCCCAGCATTTT
NA	TRBV27	NA	TRBJ2-7	CASSLSGVEQYF	TGTGCCAGCAGTTTATCTGGAGTTGAGCAGTACTTC
NA	TRBV19	TRBD1	TRBJ2-7	CASSPGQGLGYEQYF	TGTGCCAGTAGTCCGGGACAGGGTTTGGGCTACGAGCAGTACTTC
NA	TRBV5-6	TRBD1	TRBJ1-5	CASSLWDRDYQPQHF	TGTGCCAGCAGCTTGTGGGACAGGGATTATCAGCCCCAGCATTTT
many	TRBV7-5	NA	TRBJ2-2	CARSLVYPPMDRGNTGELFF	TGTGCCAGAAGCTTAGTTTACCCCCCAATGGACAGGGGGAACACCGGGGAGCTGTTTTTT
NA	TRBV29-1	NA	TRBJ2-1	CSVVGGRSYNEQFF	TGCAGCGTTGTTGGGGGCCGGAGCTACAATGAGCAGTTCTTC
NA	TRBV5-4	NA	TRBJ2-1	CASSSYNEQFF	TGTGCCAGCAGCTCATACAATGAGCAGTTCTTC
NA	TRBV5-1	TRBD2	TRBJ2-7	CASSLRPGLAGEAGFYEQYF	TGCGCCAGCAGCCTTCGACCGGGACTAGCGGGGGAGGCAGGGTTCTACGAGCAGTACTTC
few	TRBV5-4	NA	TRBJ2-5	CASSLATRGETQYF	TGTGCCAGCAGCTTGGCCACCAGGGGAGAGACCCAGTACTTC
NA	TRBV19	NA	TRBJ1-5	CASSTGVRQPQHF	TGTGCCAGTAGTACAGGCGTAAGGCAGCCCCAGCATTTT
NA	TRBV30	TRBD1	TRBJ2-7	CAWSADRYEQYF	TGTGCCTGGAGTGCGGACAGGTACGAGCAGTACTTC
NA	TRBV16	TRBD2	TRBJ2-7	CASSQSTSGGYEQYF	TGTGCCAGCAGCCAATCGACCAGCGGGGGATACGAGCAGTACTTC
NA	TRBV11-2	NA	TRBJ1-5	CASSLDWVRVPNQPQHF	TGTGCCAGCAGCTTAGATTGGGTCAGGGTCCCCAATCAGCCCCAGCATTTT
NA	TRBV6-1	NA	TRBJ2-5	CASSEQGLETQYF	TGTGCCAGCAGTGAACAGGGTCTAGAGACCCAGTACTTC
once	TRBV29-1	NA	TRBJ1-1	CSVALRIPEQEAFF	TGCAGCGTTGCCCTGCGAATTCCGGAGCAAGAAGCTTTCTTT
once	TRBV7-8	TRBD2	TRBJ2-1	CASSLVGLLAGGNEQFF	TGTGCCAGCAGCTTAGTGGGGCTACTAGCGGGAGGGAATGAGCAGTTCTTC
NA	TRBV6-5	TRBD1	TRBJ2-7	CASSLDRAGYEQYF	TGTGCCAGCAGTTTGGACAGGGCGGGCTACGAGCAGTACTTC
NA	TRBV6-1	NA	TRBJ1-1	CASKEALNEAFF	TGTGCCAGCAAGGAGGCTTTGAATGAAGCTTTCTTT
NA	TRBV27	TRBD1	TRBJ2-1	CASSFRDSYNEQFF	TGTGCCAGCAGTTTCCGGGACAGCTACAATGAGCAGTTCTTC
NA	TRBV4-1	TRBD1	TRBJ2-2	CASSQETGSTGELFF	TGCGCCAGCAGCCAAGAGACAGGGTCCACCGGGGAGCTGTTTTTT
NA	TRBV10-3	NA	TRBJ2-6	CAISGSQGSGANVLTF	TGTGCCATCAGTGGATCTCAGGGGTCTGGGGCCAACGTCCTGACTTTC
NA	TRBV2	NA	TRBJ2-7	CASSDRQGITHEQYF	TGTGCCAGCAGTGATAGGCAGGGAATTACCCACGAGCAGTACTTC
NA	TRBV4-1	TRBD2	TRBJ2-1	CASSPRLAGYNEQFF	TGCGCCAGCAGCCCCCGACTAGCGGGTTACAATGAGCAGTTCTTC
NA	TRBV28	TRBD1	TRBJ2-5	CASSSADRVPQETQYF	TGTGCCAGCAGCTCTGCGGACAGGGTCCCCCAAGAGACCCAGTACTTC